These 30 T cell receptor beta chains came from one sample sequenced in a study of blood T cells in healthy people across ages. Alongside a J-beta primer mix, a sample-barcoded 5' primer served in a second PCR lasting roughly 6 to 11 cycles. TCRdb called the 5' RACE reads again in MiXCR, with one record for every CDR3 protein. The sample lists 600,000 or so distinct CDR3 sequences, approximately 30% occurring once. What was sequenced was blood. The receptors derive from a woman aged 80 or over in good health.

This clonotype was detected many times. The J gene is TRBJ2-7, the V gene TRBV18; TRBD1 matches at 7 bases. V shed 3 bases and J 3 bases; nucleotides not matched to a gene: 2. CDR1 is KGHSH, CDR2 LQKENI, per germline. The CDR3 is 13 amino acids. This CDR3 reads CASSPGQIYEQYF. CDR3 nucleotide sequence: TGTGCCAGCTCACCGGGACAGATCTACGAGCAGTACTTC.

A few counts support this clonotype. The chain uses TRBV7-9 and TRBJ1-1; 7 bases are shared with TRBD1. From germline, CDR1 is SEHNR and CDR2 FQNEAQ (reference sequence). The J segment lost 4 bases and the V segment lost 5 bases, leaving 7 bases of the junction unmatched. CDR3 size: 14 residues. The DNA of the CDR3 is TGTGCCAGCAGCGATAGGTCAGGGGGCACTGAAGCTTTCTTT. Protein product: CASSDRSGGTEAFF.

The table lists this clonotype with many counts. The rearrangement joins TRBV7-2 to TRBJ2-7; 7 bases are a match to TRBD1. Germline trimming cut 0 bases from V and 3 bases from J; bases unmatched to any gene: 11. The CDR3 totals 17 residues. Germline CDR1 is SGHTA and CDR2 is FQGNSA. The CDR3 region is CASSLANIRDRDYEQYF. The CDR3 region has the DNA TGTGCCAGCAGCTTAGCTAACATCCGGGACAGAGACTACGAGCAGTACTTC. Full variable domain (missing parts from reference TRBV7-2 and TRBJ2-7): GAGVSQSPSNKVTEKGKDVELRCDPISGHTALYWYRQSLGQGLEFLIYFQGNSAPDKSGLPSDRFSAERTGGSVSTLTIQRTQQEDSAVYLCASSLANIRDRDYEQYFGPGTRLTVT.

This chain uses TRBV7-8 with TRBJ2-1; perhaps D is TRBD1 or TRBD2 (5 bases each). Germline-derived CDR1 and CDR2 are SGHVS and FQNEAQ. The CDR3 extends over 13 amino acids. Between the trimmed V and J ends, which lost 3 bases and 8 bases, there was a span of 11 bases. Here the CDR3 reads CASSLGRRDEQFF. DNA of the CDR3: TGTGCCAGCAGCTTGGGACGTCGTGATGAGCAGTTCTTC.

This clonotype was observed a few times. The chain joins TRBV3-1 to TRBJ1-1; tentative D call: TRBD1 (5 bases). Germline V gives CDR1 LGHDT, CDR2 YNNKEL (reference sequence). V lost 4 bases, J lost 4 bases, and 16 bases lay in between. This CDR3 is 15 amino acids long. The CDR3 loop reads CASSPRPTGGTEAFF. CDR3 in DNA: TGTGCCAGCAGCCCTCGACCCACTGGGGGCACTGAAGCTTTCTTT.

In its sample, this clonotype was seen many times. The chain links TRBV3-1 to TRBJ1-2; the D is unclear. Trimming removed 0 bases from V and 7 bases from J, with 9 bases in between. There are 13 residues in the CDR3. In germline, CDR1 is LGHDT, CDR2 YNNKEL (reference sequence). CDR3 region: CASSQDRIFGYTF. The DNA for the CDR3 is TGTGCCAGCAGCCAAGATCGGATCTTTGGCTACACCTTC.

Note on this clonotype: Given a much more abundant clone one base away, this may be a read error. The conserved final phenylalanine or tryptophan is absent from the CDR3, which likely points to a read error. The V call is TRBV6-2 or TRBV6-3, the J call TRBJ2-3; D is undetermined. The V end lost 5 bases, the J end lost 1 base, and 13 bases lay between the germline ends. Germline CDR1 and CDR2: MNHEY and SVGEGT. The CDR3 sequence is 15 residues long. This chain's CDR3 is CASSPRALRTDTQYC. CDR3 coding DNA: TGTGCCAGCAGTCCCCGGGCGCTGCGCACAGATACGCAGTATTGT.

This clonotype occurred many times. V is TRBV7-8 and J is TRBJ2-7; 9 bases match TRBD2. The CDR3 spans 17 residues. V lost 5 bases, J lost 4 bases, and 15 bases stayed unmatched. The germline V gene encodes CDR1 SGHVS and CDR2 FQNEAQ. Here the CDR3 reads CASSRRGGSQRGYEQYF. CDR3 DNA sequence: TGTGCCAGCAGCAGGCGGGGGGGTAGCCAAAGGGGATACGAGCAGTACTTC.

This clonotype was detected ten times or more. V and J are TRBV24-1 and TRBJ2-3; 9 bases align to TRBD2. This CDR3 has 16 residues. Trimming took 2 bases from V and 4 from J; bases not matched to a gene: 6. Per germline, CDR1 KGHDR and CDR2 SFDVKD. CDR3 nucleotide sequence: TGTGCCACCAGTGATTCTAGCGGGAAGTGGGCAGATACGCAGTATTTT. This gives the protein CATSDSSGKWADTQYF.

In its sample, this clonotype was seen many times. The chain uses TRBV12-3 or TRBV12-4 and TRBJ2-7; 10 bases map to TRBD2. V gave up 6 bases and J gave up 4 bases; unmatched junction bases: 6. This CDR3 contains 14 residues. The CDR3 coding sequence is TGTGCCAGCAGAGCAGCGGGGGGGCCTTACGAGCAGTACTTC. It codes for CASRAAGGPYEQYF.

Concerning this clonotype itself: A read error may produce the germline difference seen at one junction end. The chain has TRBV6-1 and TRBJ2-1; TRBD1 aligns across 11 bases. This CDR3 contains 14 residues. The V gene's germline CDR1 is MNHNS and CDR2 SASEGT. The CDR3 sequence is CTSRRGTGGNEQFF. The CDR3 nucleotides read TGTACCAGCAGGCGGGGGACAGGGGGCAATGAGCAGTTCTTC.

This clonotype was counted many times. This CDR3 reads CSARDPGQGNYGYTF. For the CDR3, the DNA is TGCAGTGCTAGAGATCCGGGACAGGGGAACTATGGCTACACCTTC. V is TRBV20-1 and J is TRBJ1-2, with 10 bases identical to TRBD1. Losses at the gene ends were 0 bases for V and 2 bases for J; bases not matched to a gene: 3. The CDR3 loop spans 15 amino acids. Per germline, CDR1 DFQATT and CDR2 SNEGSKA (reference sequence).

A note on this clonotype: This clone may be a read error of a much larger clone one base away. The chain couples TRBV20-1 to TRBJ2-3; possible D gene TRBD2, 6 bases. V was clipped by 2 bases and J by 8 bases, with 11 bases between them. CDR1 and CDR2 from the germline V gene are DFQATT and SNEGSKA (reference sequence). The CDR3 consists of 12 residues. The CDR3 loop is CSARRLRGTQYF. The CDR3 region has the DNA TGCAGTGCTAGAAGACTGCGGGGTACGCAGTATTTT.

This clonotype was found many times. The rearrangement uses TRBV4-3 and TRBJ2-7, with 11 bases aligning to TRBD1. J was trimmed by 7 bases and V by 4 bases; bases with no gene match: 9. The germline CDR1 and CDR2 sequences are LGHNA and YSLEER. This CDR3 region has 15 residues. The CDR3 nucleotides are TGCGCCAGCAGCCCTGGACAGGGGGCGCGGGATGAGCAGTACTTC. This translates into CASSPGQGARDEQYF.

The DNA for the CDR3 is TGTGCCAGCAGGAAGGGACAGATAAACGGGGAGCTGTTTTTT. It translates to CASRKGQINGELFF. This sequence joins TRBV7-2 and TRBJ2-2; TRBD1 matches 7 bases. Germline V CDR1 and CDR2: SGHTA, FQGNSA. Trimming took 6 bases from V and 7 from J; bases not matched to a gene: 8. This CDR3 spans 14 amino acids.

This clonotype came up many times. CDR3: CSAIGTASTDTQYF. CDR3 sequence (DNA): TGCAGTGCTATCGGGACAGCAAGCACAGATACGCAGTATTTT. The chain combines TRBV20-1 with TRBJ2-3; 7 nucleotides agree with TRBD1. The CDR3 has 14 amino acids. V lost 4 bases to trimming and J lost 0 bases; unmatched junction nucleotides: 4. CDR1 is DFQATT, CDR2 SNEGSKA, per germline (reference sequence).

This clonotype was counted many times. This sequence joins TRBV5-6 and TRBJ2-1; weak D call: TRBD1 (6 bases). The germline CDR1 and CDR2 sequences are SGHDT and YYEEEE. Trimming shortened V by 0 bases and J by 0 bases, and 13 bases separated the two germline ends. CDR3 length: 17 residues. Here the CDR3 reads CASSLAGQPVSYNEQFF. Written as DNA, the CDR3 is TGTGCCAGCAGCTTGGCTGGACAGCCCGTCTCCTACAATGAGCAGTTCTTC.

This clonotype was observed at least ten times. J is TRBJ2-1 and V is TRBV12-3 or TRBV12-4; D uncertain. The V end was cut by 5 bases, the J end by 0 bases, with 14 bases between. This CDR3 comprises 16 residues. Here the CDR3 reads CASSPDGKSSYNEQFF. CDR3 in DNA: TGTGCCAGCAGTCCGGACGGAAAAAGCTCCTACAATGAGCAGTTCTTC.

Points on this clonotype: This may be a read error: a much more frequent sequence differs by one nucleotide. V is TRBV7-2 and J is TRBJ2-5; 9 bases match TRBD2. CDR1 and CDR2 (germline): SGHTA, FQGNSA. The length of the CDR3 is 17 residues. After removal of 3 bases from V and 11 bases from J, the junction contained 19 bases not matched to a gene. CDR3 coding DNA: TGTGCCAGCAGCTTCCTAACTGGAGGGACTAGCTTCAATGAGCAGTACTTC. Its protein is CASSFLTGGTSFNEQYF.

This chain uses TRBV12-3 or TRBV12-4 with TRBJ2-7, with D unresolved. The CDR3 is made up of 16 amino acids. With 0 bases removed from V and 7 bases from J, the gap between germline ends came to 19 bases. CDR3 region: CASSLAGPESALEQYF. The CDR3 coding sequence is TGTGCCAGCAGTTTAGCCGGACCGGAAAGTGCGCTTGAGCAGTACTTC.

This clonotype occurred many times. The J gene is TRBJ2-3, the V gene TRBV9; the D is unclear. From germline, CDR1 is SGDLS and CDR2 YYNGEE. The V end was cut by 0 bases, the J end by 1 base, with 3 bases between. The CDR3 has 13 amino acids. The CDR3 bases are TGTGCCAGCAGCGTAGGGGGCACAGATACGCAGTATTTT. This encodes CASSVGGTDTQYF.

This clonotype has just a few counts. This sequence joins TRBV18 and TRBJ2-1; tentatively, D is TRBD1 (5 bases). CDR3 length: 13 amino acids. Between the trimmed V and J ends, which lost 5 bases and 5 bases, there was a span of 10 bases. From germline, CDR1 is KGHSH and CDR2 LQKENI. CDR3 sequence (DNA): TGTGCCAGCTCATACAGGATCGACAATGAGCAGTTCTTC. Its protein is CASSYRIDNEQFF.

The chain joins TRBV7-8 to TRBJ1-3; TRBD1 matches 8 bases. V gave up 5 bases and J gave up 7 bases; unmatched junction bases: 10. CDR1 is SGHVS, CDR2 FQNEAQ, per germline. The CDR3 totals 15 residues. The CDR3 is CASSEQTGAENTIYF. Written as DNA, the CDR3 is TGTGCCAGCAGCGAACAGACAGGGGCGGAGAACACCATATATTTT.

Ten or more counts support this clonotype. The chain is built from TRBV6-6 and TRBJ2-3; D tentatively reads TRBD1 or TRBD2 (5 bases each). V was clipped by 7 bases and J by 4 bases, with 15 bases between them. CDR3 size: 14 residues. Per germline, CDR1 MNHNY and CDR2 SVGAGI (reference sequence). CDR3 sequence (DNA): TGTGCCAGCATAACCACCTTGGGGGCAGATACGCAGTATTTT. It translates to CASITTLGADTQYF.

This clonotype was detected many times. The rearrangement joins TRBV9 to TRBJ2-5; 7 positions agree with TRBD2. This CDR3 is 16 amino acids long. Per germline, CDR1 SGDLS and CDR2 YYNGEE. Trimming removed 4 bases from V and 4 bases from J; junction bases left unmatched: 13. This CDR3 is CASSPQAREVRETQYF. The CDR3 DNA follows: TGTGCCAGCAGCCCCCAAGCCCGGGAGGTTAGAGAGACCCAGTACTTC.

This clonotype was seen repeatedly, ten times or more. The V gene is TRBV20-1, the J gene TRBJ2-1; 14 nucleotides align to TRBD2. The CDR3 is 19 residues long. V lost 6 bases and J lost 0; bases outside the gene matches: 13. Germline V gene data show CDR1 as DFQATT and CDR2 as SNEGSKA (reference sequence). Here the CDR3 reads CSAPRTSGGPSYSYNEQFF. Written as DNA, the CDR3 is TGCAGTGCCCCCCGGACTAGCGGGGGGCCTTCATACTCCTACAATGAGCAGTTCTTC.

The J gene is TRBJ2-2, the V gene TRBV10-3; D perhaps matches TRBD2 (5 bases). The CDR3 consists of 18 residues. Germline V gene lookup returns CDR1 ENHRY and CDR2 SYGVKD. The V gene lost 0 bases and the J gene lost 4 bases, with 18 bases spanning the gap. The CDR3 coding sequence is TGTGCCATCAGTGAGTCAGTTAGAGGGCTTGGGTTCACCGGGGAGCTGTTTTTT. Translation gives CAISESVRGLGFTGELFF.

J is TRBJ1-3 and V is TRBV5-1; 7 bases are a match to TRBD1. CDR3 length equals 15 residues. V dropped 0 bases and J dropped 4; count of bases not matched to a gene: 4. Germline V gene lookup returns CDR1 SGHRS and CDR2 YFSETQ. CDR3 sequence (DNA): TGCGCCAGCAGCTTGGCCGGGACAGCCGGAAACACCATATATTTT. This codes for CASSLAGTAGNTIYF.

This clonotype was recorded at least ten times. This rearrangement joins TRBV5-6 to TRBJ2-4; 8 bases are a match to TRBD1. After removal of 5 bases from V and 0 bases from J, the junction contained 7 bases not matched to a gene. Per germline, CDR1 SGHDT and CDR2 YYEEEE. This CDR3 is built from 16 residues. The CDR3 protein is CASSQGQDSAKNIQYF. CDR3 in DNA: TGTGCCAGCAGTCAGGGACAGGACTCAGCCAAAAACATTCAGTACTTC.

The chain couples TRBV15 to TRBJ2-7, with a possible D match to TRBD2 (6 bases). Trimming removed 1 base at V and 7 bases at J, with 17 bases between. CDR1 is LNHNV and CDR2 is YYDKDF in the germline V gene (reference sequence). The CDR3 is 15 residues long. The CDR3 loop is CATSRVGATSNEQYF. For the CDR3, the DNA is TGTGCCACCAGCAGAGTTGGGGCTACTAGCAATGAGCAGTACTTC.